The 16 T cell receptor beta chains reported below all come from one sample, sequenced in a study of molecular identifiers for immune sequencing clone quantification. TCRdb reanalysed the PCR reads using MiXCR and keeps one entry per CDR3 protein. The sample has about 89,000 distinct CDR3 sequences; 15% to 20% are singletons. The specimen sequenced was naive CD8+ T cells from blood, with Jurkat cell RNA spiked in. Subset of the sample: FACS-sorted CD8+CD4-CCR7+CD45RA+ naive T cells. All receptors derive from a human donor in good health. Some libraries in this study had Jurkat cell RNA spiked in.

In the case of this clonotype: This may stem from a read error, because a much larger clone lies one nucleotide away. The chain has TRBV2 and TRBJ2-3, with unresolved D. The germline gives CDR1 SNHLY, CDR2 FYNNEI. The CDR3 consists of 11 residues. The V and J ends lost 4 bases and 6 bases respectively, with 5 bases between them. CDR3 DNA sequence: TGTGCCAGCAGTGGAGACGATACGCAGTATTTT. Protein product: CASSGDDTQYF. Filled out from reference TRBV2 and TRBJ2-3, the complete variable domain reads EPEVTQTPSHQVTQMGQEVILRCVPISNHLYFYWYRQILGQKVEFLVSFYNNEISEKSEIFDDQFSVERPDGSNFTLKIRSTKLEDSAMYFCASSGDDTQYFGPGTRLTVL.

This clonotype was observed many times. The chain recombines TRBV20-1 with TRBJ2-7, with D tentatively TRBD1 (6 bases). The V gene's germline CDR1 is DFQATT and CDR2 SNEGSKA (reference sequence). The CDR3 runs to 13 residues. V was shortened by 7 bases and J by 0 bases, with 13 bases between the two germline ends. The CDR3 DNA sequence: TGCAGTGGCCGGGACAAAAACTCCTACGAGCAGTACTTC. This translates into CSGRDKNSYEQYF.

This clonotype was observed at least ten times. The rearrangement joins TRBV19 to TRBJ2-5; D gene unclear. Germline values: CDR1 LNHDA, CDR2 SQIVND (reference sequence). This CDR3 contains 12 residues. V was cut by 6 bases and J by 0 bases, with 5 bases left in between. CDR3 loop: CASSMYQETQYF. DNA of the CDR3: TGTGCCAGTAGCATGTACCAAGAGACCCAGTACTTC.

Only a few counts were recorded for this clonotype. V gene TRBV7-9 combines with J gene TRBJ2-2; tentative D call: TRBD1 (7 bases). The germline V gene encodes CDR1 SEHNR and CDR2 FQNEAQ (reference sequence). V shed 4 bases and J shed 5 bases, with 14 bases lying between them. This CDR3 is 15 amino acids long. CDR3 coding DNA: TGTGCCAGCAGCTCTGACAGGGAGGAGACCGGGGAGCTGTTTTTT. As protein: CASSSDREETGELFF.

In this sample, this clonotype turned up many times. This chain joins TRBV29-1 and TRBJ2-3, with D possibly matching TRBD1 (6 bases). Trimming stripped 5 bases from V and 2 bases from J, with 17 bases between. CDR1 and CDR2 from the germline V gene are SQVTM and ANQGSEA. The CDR3 spans 15 residues. This CDR3 is CSVSVGGRFTDTQYF. The CDR3 bases are TGCAGCGTTTCGGTAGGGGGTCGATTCACAGATACGCAGTATTTT.

This clonotype was seen just once. A read error may explain this, as a much larger clone is one base away. This sequence joins TRBV20-1 and TRBJ1-1, with unresolved D. Germline V gene sequence: CDR1 DFQATT, CDR2 SNEGSKA (reference sequence). This CDR3 is built from 14 residues. Trimming left V 1 base short and J 3 bases short, with 12 bases between. The DNA of the CDR3 is TGCAGTGCTAGAGTAAACCGGGGAGACACTGAAGCTTTCTTT. This codes for CSARVNRGDTEAFF.

The CDR3 region is CAWSERDSEFSLSGANVLTF. CDR3 in DNA: TGTGCCTGGAGTGAAAGAGACTCCGAATTTTCACTCTCTGGGGCCAACGTCCTGACTTTC. V gene TRBV30 combines with J gene TRBJ2-6; D remains ambiguous. Per germline, CDR1 GTSNPN and CDR2 SVGIG (reference sequence). This CDR3 has 20 residues. V was trimmed by 1 base and J by 0 bases, leaving 22 bases between them.

This clonotype was counted many times. This chain uses TRBV6-5 with TRBJ2-7, with TRBD1 identical over 7 bases. V gave up 5 bases and J gave up 4 bases; unmatched junction bases: 5. This CDR3 spans 13 amino acids. The germline gives CDR1 MNHEY, CDR2 SVGAGI. CDR3 sequence (DNA): TGTGCCAGCAGTCCCGGGACAGAATACGAGCAGTACTTC. It translates to CASSPGTEYEQYF.

This clonotype was recorded many times. The chain employs TRBV7-8 and TRBJ2-3, with TRBD2 matching over 13 bases. CDR3 length: 16 amino acids. Germline V gene lookup returns CDR1 SGHVS and CDR2 FQNEAQ. Trimming at V came to 5 bases and at J to 2 bases, leaving 4 bases not matched to a gene. CDR3 in amino acids: CASSTGLAGDTDTQYF. The CDR3 DNA is TGTGCCAGCAGCACCGGACTAGCGGGGGACACAGATACGCAGTATTTT. The entire variable domain, with the rest obtained from reference TRBV7-8 and TRBJ2-3, is as follows: GAGVSQSPRYKVAKRGQDVALRCDPISGHVSLFWYQQALGQGPEFLTYFQNEAQLDKSGLPSDRFFAERPEGSVSTLKIQRTQQEDSAVYLCASSTGLAGDTDTQYFGPGTRLTVL.

This clonotype came up many times. The chain joins TRBV30 to TRBJ1-5; D may be TRBD1 (5 bases). This CDR3 comprises 15 residues. Germline CDR1 reads GTSNPN; CDR2 reads SVGIG (reference sequence). Trimming took off 3 bases at V and 4 bases at J, with 16 bases between the two ends. In nucleotides, the CDR3 is TGTGCCTGGAGCGGGGGAAGTTTCGGGAATCAGCCCCAGCATTTT. Protein: CAWSGGSFGNQPQHF.

The V call is TRBV7-9, the J call TRBJ2-5; 7 nucleotides agree with TRBD1. Germline V gene lookup returns CDR1 SEHNR and CDR2 FQNEAQ (reference sequence). V lost 5 bases to trimming and J lost 5 bases; unmatched junction nucleotides: 8. The CDR3 has 14 amino acids. CDR3 amino acids: CASSPTGVSETQYF. The CDR3 DNA sequence: TGTGCCAGCAGCCCAACAGGGGTCAGTGAGACCCAGTACTTC.

This clonotype was detected ten times or more. The genes are TRBV30 and TRBJ2-7; D call uncertain. The CDR3 consists of 12 residues. V lost 0 bases to trimming and J lost 3 bases, with 6 bases between them. The germline CDR1 and CDR2 sequences are GTSNPN and SVGIG (reference sequence). The CDR3 is CAWSVTGYEQYF. Here the CDR3 DNA reads TGTGCCTGGAGTGTAACGGGCTACGAGCAGTACTTC.

With regard to this clonotype: This may arise from a read error, as a much more abundant clone is one base away. The rearrangement uses TRBV12-3 or TRBV12-4 and TRBJ1-1, with D uncertain. CDR3 length: 13 residues. Between the trimmed V and J ends, which lost 7 bases and 3 bases, there was a span of 12 bases. The CDR3, as DNA: TGTGCCAGCACTCTCGGTGGGGACACTGAAGCTTTCTTT. This encodes CASTLGGDTEAFF.

This clonotype was found many times. The chain combines TRBV27 with TRBJ1-2; D is possibly TRBD1 (6 bases). Looked up from germline, CDR1 is MNHEY and CDR2 is SMNVEV (reference sequence). The CDR3 consists of 13 residues. V lost 5 bases and J 1 base, leaving 8 bases between the germline ends. The CDR3 is CASSTGFNYGYTF. The CDR3 nucleotides are TGTGCCAGCAGTACAGGGTTTAACTATGGCTACACCTTC.

This clonotype was seen only a few times. This chain connects TRBV4-3 to TRBJ2-1, with TRBD2 identical over 10 bases. Germline V gene data show CDR1 as LGHNA and CDR2 as YSLEER. This CDR3 is built from 18 residues. Trimming removed 0 bases from V and 0 bases from J; junction bases left unmatched: 5. The CDR3 nucleotides read TGCGCCAGCAGCCAAGAAAGGGCTAGCGGGAGCTCCTACAATGAGCAGTTCTTC. This translates into CASSQERASGSSYNEQFF.

This clonotype was seen many times. This chain joins TRBV4-3 and TRBJ2-5; D is undetermined. The CDR3 is 16 residues long. The germline V gene encodes CDR1 LGHNA and CDR2 YSLEER. Between the trimmed V and J ends, which lost 1 base and 3 bases, there was a span of 15 bases. As DNA, the CDR3 is TGCGCCAGCAGCCAAGTTGTCGGACCAACGAAAGAGACCCAGTACTTC. It codes for CASSQVVGPTKETQYF.